These 13 T cell receptor beta chains were all obtained from the same sample, sequenced in a study of blood T cell repertoires in COVID-19. The data were produced by immunoSEQ multiplex PCR, yet TCRdb's version contains in-frame clones alone and is incomplete. The sample lists approximately 440,000 clones; 87% were seen once. Sequenced input: PBMCs or T cells enriched from blood (not recorded which). The receptor set was obtained from a woman younger than 35 who had recovered from COVID-19.

A single count supports this clone. The chain uses TRBV19 and TRBJ1-5; D is unresolved. Between the trimmed V and J ends, which lost 2 bases and 2 bases, there was a span of 16 bases. Germline V CDR1 and CDR2: LNHDA, SQIVND (reference sequence). The CDR3 runs to 17 residues. CDR3 DNA: TGTGCCAGTAGTATAAGGATCTGGCGGGTTGGCAATCAGCCCCAGCATTTT. It codes for CASSIRIWRVGNQPQHF.

The gene calls are TRBV30 and TRBJ2-3, with 11 bases fitting TRBD1. CDR3 length: 16 amino acids. With 1 base clipped from V and 6 bases from J, the junction kept 9 bases outside the gene matches. CDR1 and CDR2 from the germline V gene are GTSNPN and SVGIG (reference sequence). CDR3: CAWSALGQGARDTQYF. The CDR3 nucleotides read TGTGCCTGGAGTGCCCTCGGACAGGGGGCTAGGGATACGCAGTATTTT.

CDR3 sequence: CASSQGGREQYF. CDR3 bases: TGTGCCAGCAGCCAAGGTGGGCGCGAGCAGTACTTC. This chain uses TRBV3-1 (or the pseudogene TRBV3-2) with TRBJ2-7, with D uncertain. V was clipped by 1 base and J by 6 bases, with 7 bases between them. CDR1 and CDR2 (germline): LGHDT, YNNKEL (reference sequence). The CDR3 length is 12 residues.

The genes are TRBV28 and TRBJ1-2, with D possibly being TRBD1 (5 bases). Germline V gene data show CDR1 as MDHEN and CDR2 as SYDVKM. Trimming took off 5 bases at V and 0 bases at J, with 16 bases between the two ends. The CDR3 runs to 16 residues. The CDR3 is CASSTFLGGANYGYTF. CDR3 in DNA: TGTGCCAGCAGTACATTTCTGGGGGGTGCTAACTATGGCTACACCTTC.

This clone appeared a single time. The rearrangement uses TRBV5-4 and TRBJ1-1; no reliable D call. CDR3 size: 13 residues. Per germline, CDR1 SGHNT and CDR2 YYREEE (reference sequence). The V and J ends lost 4 bases and 4 bases respectively, with 11 bases between them. The CDR3 region is CASSLRGLTEAFF. The CDR3, as DNA: TGTGCCAGCAGCCTCCGAGGGCTCACTGAAGCTTTCTTT.

This chain links TRBV18 with TRBJ1-2, with D perhaps TRBD1 (5 bases). The V end lost 5 bases, the J end lost 1 base, and 17 bases lay between the germline ends. CDR1 and CDR2 (germline): KGHSH, LQKENI. The CDR3 covers 16 residues. Written as DNA, the CDR3 is TGTGCCAGCTCAAATGATGCGAAGGGGAATAACTATGGCTACACCTTC. Its protein product is CASSNDAKGNNYGYTF.

This chain links TRBV6-5 with TRBJ1-2; TRBD1 matches 12 bases. From germline, CDR1 is MNHEY and CDR2 SVGAGI. Trimming cost V 6 bases and J 6 bases; bases outside gene matches: 5. The CDR3 contains 14 residues. CDR3 DNA: TGTGCCAGCAGACCCGGGACAGGGGGCGATGGCTACACCTTC. Amino acids: CASRPGTGGDGYTF.

V is TRBV28 and J is TRBJ1-1; D gene ambiguous. V was clipped by 2 bases and J by 5 bases, with 12 bases between them. This CDR3 has 14 residues. CDR1 is MDHEN and CDR2 is SYDVKM in the germline V gene. DNA for the CDR3: TGTGCCAGCAGTTTAACTAGATCGGCAACTGAAGCTTTCTTT. Its translation: CASSLTRSATEAFF.

This rearrangement joins TRBV4-1 to TRBJ2-4; TRBD2 agrees at 13 bases. After removal of 4 bases from V and 1 base from J, the junction contained 7 bases not matched to a gene. CDR3 length: 18 residues. CDR1 and CDR2 (germline): MGHRA, YSYEKL. CDR3 region: CASSPAGLAGWAKNIQYF. CDR3 nucleotide sequence: TGCGCCAGCAGCCCGGCGGGACTAGCGGGGTGGGCCAAAAACATTCAGTACTTC.

The chain employs TRBV2 and TRBJ1-3; the D is unclear. V lost 5 bases to trimming and J lost 0 bases, with 2 bases between them. This CDR3 spans 12 amino acids. Germline V gene data show CDR1 as SNHLY and CDR2 as FYNNEI. CDR3 DNA sequence: TGTGCCAGCAGTCACTCTGGAAACACCATATATTTT. It encodes CASSHSGNTIYF.

The J gene is TRBJ1-2, the V gene TRBV28; no clear D gene. The CDR3 has 15 residues. The germline V gene has CDR1 MDHEN and CDR2 SYDVKM. The V and J ends lost 2 bases and 7 bases respectively, with 17 bases between them. CDR3 nucleotides: TGTGCCAGCAGTTTAATATCGGGTTTCATTGGTGGCTACACCTTC. This gives the protein CASSLISGFIGGYTF.

CDR3 sequence reads: CASSLGLAGDYEQYF. In DNA form, the CDR3 reads TGTGCCAGCAGCTTAGGACTAGCGGGGGACTACGAGCAGTACTTC. The rearrangement links TRBV7-8 to TRBJ2-7; 12 nucleotides match TRBD2. This CDR3 spans 15 amino acids. The germline CDR1 and CDR2 sequences are SGHVS and FQNEAQ. The junction had 1 base not matched to a gene; V was cut back by 1 base and J by 3 bases.

This chain joins TRBV19 and TRBJ2-1; 7 bases line up with TRBD2. V trimming: 8 bases; J trimming: 4 bases; junction bases outside the gene matches: 8. The germline gives CDR1 LNHDA, CDR2 SQIVND (reference sequence). CDR3 length: 14 amino acids. The CDR3 DNA follows: TGTGCCAGTTCCGGGGGGTCGGGATACAATGAGCAGTTCTTC. Protein product: CASSGGSGYNEQFF.